A selection of T cell receptor beta chains follows, all from one sample in a study of blood T cell repertoires in COVID-19. Libraries were prepared by immunoSEQ multiplex PCR; TCRdb keeps only in-frame clonotypes and omits some of them. This table has 70,000 to 95,000 clones, about 95% appearing once. Sequencing used peripheral blood. The receptor source for this set is a human donor with active COVID-19. The donor label of this sample is uncertain. Both conserved end residues are part of each CDR3. The D gene is left open where the match is weak. Part of the rows lack a size; the others show once, few, many or a class for expanded clones.

d_gene	j_gene	v_gene	abundance	CDR3aa
TRBD1	TRBJ2-7	TRBV9	.	CASSVEGQSYEQYF
.	TRBJ2-4	TRBV9	.	CASSVDSAAKNIQYF
TRBD1	TRBJ2-5	TRBV27	.	CASSLVSGQGQETQYF
.	TRBJ2-1	TRBV5-1	.	CASSLVSLYNEQFF
TRBD1	TRBJ2-7	TRBV29-1	once	CSVELTGQGTSYEQYF
.	TRBJ1-6	TRBV2	few	CASRNSISNSPLHF
.	TRBJ1-1	TRBV6-1	few	CASSEQGYTEAFF
TRBD1	TRBJ1-2	TRBV10-3	.	CAIRGDRYGYTF
TRBD2	TRBJ2-2	TRBV2	.	CASSGGTSGRLNTGELFF
.	TRBJ1-2	TRBV6-5	.	CASSQGVGYTF
.	TRBJ1-1	TRBV7-9	.	CASSSGVEAFF
TRBD2	TRBJ2-3	TRBV5-1	.	CASSPNSRTSGSAQYF
TRBD1	TRBJ1-1	TRBV2	.	CASRYGTGVSRIWNTEAFF
.	TRBJ2-5	TRBV7-2	.	CASSLAQGPQETQYF
TRBD1	TRBJ1-5	TRBV19	once	CASSTGQGGPHQPQHF